Listed here is a single T cell receptor (beta chain). The CDR3 has 13 amino acids. V lost 1 base and J 4 bases, leaving 8 bases between the germline ends. CDR1 SNHLY and CDR2 FYNNEI come from the germline V gene. Method: immunoSEQ multiplex PCR; TCRdb's copy keeps in-frame clones and lacks some. This repertoire shows roughly 80,000 clones, roughly 90% found once; its top ten account for 1.7%. These data come from a study of blood T cell repertoires in COVID-19. Study-level background: T cells, B-cell-depleted T cells, or PBMCs supplied cDNA or gDNA.

This clonotype was obtained from a man aged 55 to 70 with acute or convalescent COVID-19. J is TRBJ2-7 and V is TRBV2; TRBD2 is a possible D gene (5 bases). The specimen sequenced was peripheral blood. CDR3 sequence reads: CASSEGGKYEQYF. The CDR3 nucleotides are TGTGCCAGCAGTGAAGGAGGGAAGTACGAGCAGTACTTC.